This TCR beta chain comes out of a study of a mutant IDH1 vaccine in newly diagnosed glioma. The wider study: Following radiotherapy alone, or alongside temozolomide cycles, vaccination was started after an interval of 4-6 weeks. Patients' prior therapy spanned radiotherapy, temozolomide, or both; most underwent both. The V12 visit happened in week 35, and the V13 visit happened in week 47.

General study points: Top-clonotype changes in peripheral T cells seemed unrelated to pseudoprogression.

Comment on this clone: Its antigen is unidentified.

Noted time point: week 35, safety follow-up. Vaccine doses each comprised 300 ug of mutant IDH1 20-mer peptide, with topical imiquimod. Profiled with immunoSEQ multiplex PCR; TCRdb holds only in-frame clones, not every one. The profile shows about 55,000 clones, under 90% of them singletons. CDR3 size: 13 residues. Per germline, CDR1 LNHDA and CDR2 SQIVND (reference sequence). V shed 3 bases and J shed 9 bases, with 14 bases lying between them. The sequence was collected from a woman younger than 35 with glioma. Sequenced here: PBMCs, sampled from a glioma patient whose treatment included an IDH1 peptide vaccine. The J gene is TRBJ2-5, the V gene TRBV19, with D perhaps matching TRBD2 (5 bases). In DNA, the CDR3 is TGTGCCAGTAGTATTTTTTATTCGGAGGCCCAGTACTTC. This sequence encodes CASSIFYSEAQYF.